A selection of T cell receptor beta chains follows, all from one sample in a study of graft-versus-host responses after intestinal transplantation. No antigen has been identified for these receptors. Assay used: immunoSEQ multiplex PCR; TCRdb lists only in-frame clones, some missing. The table has some 120,000 clones, 90% seen once. The sequencing used unstimulated CD4+ T cells sorted from spleen or lymph node cells, collected before intestinal transplant. The origin of the receptors is a human donor who received an intestinal transplant. The CDR3 runs from the conserved cysteine through the conserved F or W. The order of the fields is D gene, clone size, V gene, J gene, CDR3 length, CDR3 DNA, CDR3 protein. A D gene is named only where the DNA matches it firmly. The listing skips clone size in some rows; elsewhere it reads once, few, many or a size class.

TRBD1	.	TRBV25-1	TRBJ1-1	15	TGTGCCAGCAGTGAACTAGACAGGGATACCACTGAAGCTTTCTTT	CASSELDRDTTEAFF
.	.	TRBV19	TRBJ1-1	13	TGTGCCAGTCGTCTTACACCGAACACTGAAGCTTTCTTT	CASRLTPNTEAFF
TRBD1	.	TRBV5-1	TRBJ1-5	13	TGCGCCAGCAGCCAGGGGGATGCGGGGCCCCAGCATTTT	CASSQGDAGPQHF
TRBD1	.	TRBV6-1	TRBJ1-1	14	TGTGCCAGCAGGGCCGGGACAGTGAACACTGAAGCTTTCTTT	CASRAGTVNTEAFF
.	.	TRBV6-1	TRBJ1-4	15	TGTGCCAGCAGTGAGCAGGGTGCCGCTAATGAAAAACTGTTTTTT	CASSEQGAANEKLFF
TRBD1	.	TRBV4-3	TRBJ2-7	16	TGCGCCAGCAGCCAGCTTTACAGGGGGCCGACCTACGAGCAGTACTTC	CASSQLYRGPTYEQYF
.	.	TRBV7-2	TRBJ2-7	14	TGTGCCAGCAGCTTAACTGGAGGCGCCTACGAGCAGTACTTC	CASSLTGGAYEQYF
.	.	TRBV19	TRBJ1-5	14	TGTGCCAGTAGTACAGGGATAAGCAATCAGCCCCAGCATTTT	CASSTGISNQPQHF
.	.	TRBV11-1	TRBJ2-2	14	TGTGCCAGCAGCTTCCCAGGGGCGGCCGGGGAGCTGTTTTTT	CASSFPGAAGELFF
.	.	TRBV30	TRBJ1-4	15	TGTGCCTGGGGGGGCCCGTGGGCCCTTAATGAAAAACTGTTTTTT	CAWGGPWALNEKLFF
.	.	TRBV18	TRBJ2-2	15	TGTGCCAGCTCACCGAGTCTTGGAGTCACCGGGGAGCTGTTTTTT	CASSPSLGVTGELFF
.	few	TRBV4-3	TRBJ1-5	16	TGCGCCAGCAGCCAAGAAGTGGGCAGGGAAGGGCAGCCCCAGCATTTT	CASSQEVGREGQPQHF
.	.	TRBV9	TRBJ2-2	14	TGTGCCAGCCTGCAGGGCCTGAACACCGGGGAGCTGTTTTTT	CASLQGLNTGELFF
.	.	TRBV7-7	TRBJ2-1	15	TGTGCCAGCAGCTTAGCGTGGGGCCCCTACAATGAGCAGTTCTTC	CASSLAWGPYNEQFF
.	.	TRBV7-2	TRBJ1-6	15	TGTGCCAGCAGCCAAGAGAGCTCCTATAATTCACCCCTCCACTTT	CASSQESSYNSPLHF
.	.	TRBV18	TRBJ1-2	13	TGTGCCAGCTCACCCGAAGGTCTGGAGGGCTACACCTTC	CASSPEGLEGYTF
.	.	TRBV7-2	TRBJ1-2	14	TGTGCCAGCAGCCCCGGTGTAGCTGGCTATGGCTACACCTTC	CASSPGVAGYGYTF
.	.	TRBV9	TRBJ1-1	13	TGTGCCAGCAGCGTAGAGACAGTCACTGAAGCTTTCTTT	CASSVETVTEAFF
.	.	TRBV5-5	TRBJ2-2	13	TGTGCCAGCACTGCGATTAACACCGGGGAGCTGTTTTTT	CASTAINTGELFF
.	.	TRBV19	TRBJ2-7	12	TGTGCCAGTAGTAACTGGGAGTACGAGCAGTACTTC	CASSNWEYEQYF
TRBD2	.	TRBV29-1	TRBJ2-7	12	TGCAGCGTTGATGAGGGAGGGCGCGAGCAGTACTTC	CSVDEGGREQYF
TRBD2	.	TRBV7-6	TRBJ2-1	15	TGTGCCAGCACACCAGCGGGGGGCTCCTACAATGAGCAGTTCTTC	CASTPAGGSYNEQFF
TRBD1	.	TRBV18	TRBJ2-5	15	TGTGCCAGCTCGCAGGACAGGGTCGACCAAGAGACCCAGTACTTC	CASSQDRVDQETQYF
.	.	TRBV19	TRBJ1-6	14	TGTGCCAGTAGTATTGAAGGCAGGTATTCACCCCTCCACTTT	CASSIEGRYSPLHF
.	.	TRBV30	TRBJ1-1	12	TGTGCCTGGAAAGGGGGAGACACTGAAGCTTTCTTT	CAWKGGDTEAFF
TRBD2	.	TRBV5-4	TRBJ2-7	14	TGTGCCAGCAGCCTAAGAGCGGGGGCCTACGAGCAGTACTTC	CASSLRAGAYEQYF
.	.	TRBV16	TRBJ1-2	14	TGTGCCAGCAGCCAAACCCAGGTTTCCTATGGCTACACCTTC	CASSQTQVSYGYTF
TRBD1	.	TRBV2	TRBJ1-5	16	TGTGCCAGCAGTGTACAGGGGGCCAATAGCAATCAGCCCCAGCATTTT	CASSVQGANSNQPQHF
TRBD2	once	TRBV5-6	TRBJ2-3	15	TGTGCCAGCAGGCCGGGGGGGGGAGGCACAGATACGCAGTATTTT	CASRPGGGGTDTQYF
.	.	TRBV27	TRBJ2-3	13	TGTGCCAGCAGTCCCCTCGGGGTGGGTACGCAGTATTTT	CASSPLGVGTQYF
.	few	TRBV6-1	TRBJ1-1	15	TGTGCCAGCAGTGAATCGCCGATCGGGAACACTGAAGCTTTCTTT	CASSESPIGNTEAFF
TRBD1	.	TRBV6-5	TRBJ2-7	15	TGTGCCAGCAGTTACCGGGACAGGGGAATCTACGAGCAGTACTTC	CASSYRDRGIYEQYF
TRBD1	.	TRBV7-2	TRBJ1-4	15	TGTGCCAGCAGCTCCTCGGGACAGCCTAATGAAAAACTGTTTTTT	CASSSSGQPNEKLFF
TRBD1	once	TRBV9	TRBJ2-1	16	TGTGCCAGCAGCGTAAACAAGGGACAGGGGTACAATGAGCAGTTCTTC	CASSVNKGQGYNEQFF
TRBD2	.	TRBV5-1	TRBJ2-5	15	TGCGCCAGCAGCTGGGGGGGACGTAGCCAAGAGACCCAGTACTTC	CASSWGGRSQETQYF
.	.	TRBV10-3	TRBJ2-2	15	TGTGCCATCAGTGAACGCGGGGCGAACACCGGGGAGCTGTTTTTT	CAISERGANTGELFF
.	.	TRBV6-1	TRBJ1-2	15	TGTGCCAGCAGTGAGGGACAACCGTTTAACTATGGCTACACCTTC	CASSEGQPFNYGYTF